This T cell receptor beta chain derives from a study of regulatory T cells in long-lasting Graves disease. Noted time point: persistent/refractory GD, antithyroid drugs over 5 years with positive TRAb. Researchers made the TCR library from RNA that was extracted from PBMCs. Graves' disease diagnosis was established per American Thyroid Association guidelines. Patients came through an endocrinology department, and that department was in Xi'an, China. Peripheral blood, at around 8.8 milliliters, went into EDTA tubes. The CDR3 has 12 residues. The V end lost 9 bases, the J end lost 2 bases, and 8 bases lay between the germline ends. The germline V gene encodes CDR1 LNHDA and CDR2 SQIVND (reference sequence). Building the TCR beta libraries relied on iRepertoire HTBI primers, and CDR3 regions underwent Arm-PCR. TCRdb called the multiplex PCR reads again in MiXCR, with one record for every CDR3 protein. The table records 700,000 or so distinct CDR3 sequences, around 32% of them present only once.

Sample: peripheral blood mononuclear cells (PBMCs), taken when the disease was refractory, from a patient treated with antithyroid drugs. V is TRBV19 and J is TRBJ2-4, with D uncertain. This TCR was sampled from a female donor with Graves disease. CDR3: CASSKTKNIQYF. The CDR3 DNA reads TGTGCCAGCAGCAAGACCAAAAACATTCAGTACTTC.